What follows are 17 T cell receptor beta chains derived from one specimen sequenced in a study of OX40 agonist ivuxolimab in advanced cancers. TCRdb's copy holds only in-frame clones and misses some; the assay was immunoSEQ multiplex PCR. The data show under 100,000 clones, approximately 90% seen once. The sequencing here drew on CD4+ or CD8+ T cells sorted from blood, taken in a trial of the OX40 agonist ivuxolimab. The receptor source for this set is an adult with an advanced solid tumor such as melanoma, head and neck, liver or kidney cancer.

The chain has TRBV30 and TRBJ1-6, with a weak D call TRBD1 (5 bases). CDR3 length: 16 amino acids. The V gene lost 2 bases and the J gene lost 6 bases, with 17 bases spanning the gap. The V gene's germline CDR1 is GTSNPN and CDR2 SVGIG (reference sequence). CDR3 nucleotides: TGTGCCTGGAGTCCTCAAATGGCTGGGGGTAATTCACCCCTCCACTTT. Its protein is CAWSPQMAGGNSPLHF.

The chain combines TRBV11-1 with TRBJ2-1; D remains ambiguous. The CDR3 runs to 13 residues. Germline V CDR1 and CDR2: SGHAT, FQDESV (reference sequence). V dropped 1 base and J dropped 9 bases, with 10 bases sitting between them. The CDR3 region is CASSLEVTGEQFF. In DNA, the CDR3 is TGTGCCAGCAGCTTAGAGGTTACGGGTGAGCAGTTCTTC.

In DNA form, the CDR3 reads TGTGCCAGCAGCTTAAGACTAGCGGGGACCAGGAACAATGAGCAGTTCTTC. Translation gives CASSLRLAGTRNNEQFF. V usage is TRBV7-9 and J usage is TRBJ2-1, with TRBD2 matching over 11 bases. V trimming: 2 bases; J trimming: 5 bases; junction bases outside the gene matches: 8. The CDR3 runs to 17 residues. Germline V CDR1 and CDR2: SEHNR, FQNEAQ (reference sequence).

Here the CDR3 reads CASSSSGITYNEQFF. The DNA of the CDR3 is TGTGCCAGCAGTTCTAGCGGGATTACCTACAATGAGCAGTTCTTC. The chain has TRBV27 and TRBJ2-1, with 9 bases that match TRBD2. V gave up 4 bases and J gave up 2 bases; unmatched junction bases: 3. This CDR3 has 15 amino acids. Per germline, CDR1 MNHEY and CDR2 SMNVEV (reference sequence).

This chain's CDR3 is CASSSGQGAPREKLFF. The CDR3 region has the DNA TGCGCCAGCAGCTCGGGACAGGGGGCGCCCAGAGAAAAACTGTTTTTT. The rearrangement links TRBV5-1 to TRBJ1-4; TRBD1 matches 12 bases. This CDR3 has 16 amino acids. V gave up 3 bases and J gave up 8 bases; unmatched junction bases: 8. Germline V gene lookup returns CDR1 SGHRS and CDR2 YFSETQ.

This clone was seen only once. This chain uses TRBV6-5 with TRBJ2-7; D might be TRBD1 (5 bases). In germline, CDR1 is MNHEY, CDR2 SVGAGI. CDR3 length equals 13 residues. Trimming left V 3 bases short and J 4 bases short, with 10 bases between. CDR3 bases: TGTGCCAGCAGTTATACCGCAGGGTACGAGCAGTACTTC. Translated: CASSYTAGYEQYF.

J is TRBJ2-5 and V is TRBV27; D unresolved. The germline V gene has CDR1 MNHEY and CDR2 SMNVEV (reference sequence). The germline V and J ends were trimmed by 2 bases and 5 bases, with 9 bases remaining between them. This CDR3 is built from 13 residues. The CDR3 DNA reads as TGTGCCAGCAGTTTAGGCCGCCCGGAGACCCAGTACTTC. Translated, it gives CASSLGRPETQYF.

This clone was recorded only once. The genes are TRBV6-1 and TRBJ2-2, with a possible D match to TRBD1 (6 bases). The V gene's germline CDR1 is MNHNS and CDR2 SASEGT. Between the trimmed V and J ends, which lost 4 bases and 8 bases, there was a span of 17 bases. There are 15 residues in the CDR3. The DNA of the CDR3 is TGTGCCAGCAGTGCCCGACAGGATTCGAAGGGGGAGCTGTTTTTT. Protein: CASSARQDSKGELFF.

This clone has a single count. J is TRBJ2-7 and V is TRBV5-1, with a tentative D call TRBD1 (5 bases). Germline values: CDR1 SGHRS, CDR2 YFSETQ. This CDR3 is built from 15 residues. V lost 0 bases and J 3 bases, leaving 13 bases between the germline ends. CDR3 nucleotides: TGCGCCAGCAGCTTGGGGCGGACACTTAACTACGAGCAGTACTTC. It yields the protein CASSLGRTLNYEQYF.

The chain couples TRBV19 to TRBJ1-6; D perhaps matches TRBD1 (5 bases). Per the germline V gene, CDR1 is LNHDA and CDR2 is SQIVND (reference sequence). The CDR3 consists of 16 residues. V shed 3 bases and J shed 7 bases, with 16 bases lying between them. The CDR3 coding sequence is TGTGCCAGTAGTATTTTTTTAGGGACGGGAAATTCACCCCTCCACTTT. The encoded protein is CASSIFLGTGNSPLHF.

This clone was found a few times. The genes are TRBV5-3 and TRBJ1-6; D gene unclear. TRBV5-3 belongs to the ORF category, with a function that is uncertain. This CDR3 has 11 residues. V was cut by 6 bases and J by 6 bases, with 4 bases left in between. The CDR3 DNA sequence: TGTGCCAGAAAGTGTAATTCACCCCTCCACTTT. Its protein product is CARKCNSPLHF.

This chain connects TRBV4-3 to TRBJ2-1; 11 nucleotides agree with TRBD1. Per germline, CDR1 LGHNA and CDR2 YSLEER. After removal of 0 bases from V and 8 bases from J, the junction contained 6 bases not matched to a gene. The CDR3 is made up of 16 amino acids. CDR3 sequence reads: CASSQDGQGASDEQFF. For the CDR3, the DNA is TGCGCCAGCAGCCAAGATGGACAGGGGGCGTCGGATGAGCAGTTCTTC.

The chain recombines TRBV5-4 with TRBJ2-2; 12 positions match TRBD1. This CDR3 contains 17 residues. Trimming took 3 bases from V and 8 from J; bases not matched to a gene: 11. Germline V gene data show CDR1 as SGHNT and CDR2 as YYREEE (reference sequence). CDR3 sequence reads: CASSSAGTGGPGGELFF. The CDR3 DNA reads TGTGCCAGCAGCTCCGCCGGGACAGGGGGCCCCGGAGGGGAGCTGTTTTTT.

The chain recombines TRBV7-8 with TRBJ2-5; 10 bases are a match to TRBD1. V shed 3 bases, J shed 5 bases, and the junction held 9 bases outside the gene matches. CDR1 and CDR2 from the germline V gene are SGHVS and FQNEAQ. This CDR3 comprises 16 residues. The CDR3 coding sequence is TGTGCCAGCAGCTTCCCCGGGACAGGGGAGGAGGAGACCCAGTACTTC. Amino acid sequence: CASSFPGTGEEETQYF.

This sequence joins TRBV6-1 and TRBJ2-7; TRBD1 matches at 8 bases. V gave up 4 bases and J gave up 2 bases; unmatched junction bases: 7. The CDR3 runs to 15 residues. Per the germline V gene, CDR1 is MNHNS and CDR2 is SASEGT. The CDR3 here is CASSAPPGQAYEQYF. The CDR3 DNA reads TGTGCCAGCAGTGCCCCCCCGGGACAGGCCTACGAGCAGTACTTC.

Details on this clone: The junction departs from germline at one end; a sequencing error may be responsible. The V gene is TRBV6-1, the J gene TRBJ2-3; no reliable D call. The CDR3 totals 10 residues. CDR1 and CDR2 (germline): MNHNS, SASEGT. The CDR3 DNA follows: TGTGCCAGCAGTGACGGAAACTCGCATTTT. Its translation is CASSDGNSHF.

The J gene is TRBJ1-2, the V gene TRBV6-5; no definite D call. The germline CDR1 and CDR2 sequences are MNHEY and SVGAGI. V dropped 6 bases and J dropped 6 bases, with 20 bases sitting between them. The length of the CDR3 is 15 residues. The CDR3 region has the DNA TGTGCCAGCAGCTTTAGCCGGGCCCCTCCAGATGGCTACACCTTC. Protein: CASSFSRAPPDGYTF.